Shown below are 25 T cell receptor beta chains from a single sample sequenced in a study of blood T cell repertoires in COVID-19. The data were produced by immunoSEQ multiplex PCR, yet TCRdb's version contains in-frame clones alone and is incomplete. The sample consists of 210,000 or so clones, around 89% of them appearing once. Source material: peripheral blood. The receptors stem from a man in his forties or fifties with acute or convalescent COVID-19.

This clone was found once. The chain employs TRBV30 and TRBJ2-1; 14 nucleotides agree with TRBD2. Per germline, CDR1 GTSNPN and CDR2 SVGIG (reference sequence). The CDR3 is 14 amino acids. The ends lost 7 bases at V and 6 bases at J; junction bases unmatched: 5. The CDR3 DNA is TGTGCCTCCGGGACTAGCGGGAGTGCCAATGAGCAGTTCTTC. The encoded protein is CASGTSGSANEQFF.

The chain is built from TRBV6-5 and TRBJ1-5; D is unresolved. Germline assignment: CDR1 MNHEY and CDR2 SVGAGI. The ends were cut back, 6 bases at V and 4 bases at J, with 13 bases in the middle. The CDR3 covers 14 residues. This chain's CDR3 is CASSSRTANQPQHF. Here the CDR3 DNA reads TGTGCCAGCAGCTCCAGGACTGCAAATCAGCCCCAGCATTTT.

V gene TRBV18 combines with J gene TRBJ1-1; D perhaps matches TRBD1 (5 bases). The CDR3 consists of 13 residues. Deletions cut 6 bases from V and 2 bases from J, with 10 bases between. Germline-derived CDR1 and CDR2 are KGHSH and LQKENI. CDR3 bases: TGTGCCAGCTCGCAGGGTCGCAACACTGAAGCTTTCTTT. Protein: CASSQGRNTEAFF. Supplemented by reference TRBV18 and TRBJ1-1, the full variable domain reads NAGVMQNPRHLVRRRGQEARLRCSPMKGHSHVYWYRQLPEEGLKFMVYLQKENIIDESGMPKERFSAEFPKEGPSILRIQQVVRGDSAAYFCASSQGRNTEAFFGQGTRLTVV.

The CDR3 reads CASSPRDSGSYEQYF. The CDR3 DNA is TGTGCCAGCAGCCCCCGGGACAGCGGCTCCTACGAGCAGTACTTC. This chain links TRBV9 with TRBJ2-7; TRBD1 matches at 7 bases. The CDR3 runs 15 residues. Germline values: CDR1 SGDLS, CDR2 YYNGEE. Germline trimming cut 4 bases from V and 0 bases from J; bases unmatched to any gene: 7.

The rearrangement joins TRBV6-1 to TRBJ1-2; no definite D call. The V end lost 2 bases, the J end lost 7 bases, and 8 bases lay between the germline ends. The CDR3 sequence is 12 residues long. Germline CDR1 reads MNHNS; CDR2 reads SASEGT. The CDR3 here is CASSENLRGYTF. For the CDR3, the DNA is TGTGCCAGCAGTGAAAATTTGCGTGGCTACACCTTC.

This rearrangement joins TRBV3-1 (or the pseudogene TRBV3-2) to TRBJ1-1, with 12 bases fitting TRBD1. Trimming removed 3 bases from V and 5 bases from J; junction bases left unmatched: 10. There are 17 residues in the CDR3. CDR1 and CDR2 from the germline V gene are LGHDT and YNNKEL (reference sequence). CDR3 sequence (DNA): TGTGCCAGCAGCCAGAGGGACAGGGGGCGCACAGGGACTGAAGCTTTCTTT. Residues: CASSQRDRGRTGTEAFF.

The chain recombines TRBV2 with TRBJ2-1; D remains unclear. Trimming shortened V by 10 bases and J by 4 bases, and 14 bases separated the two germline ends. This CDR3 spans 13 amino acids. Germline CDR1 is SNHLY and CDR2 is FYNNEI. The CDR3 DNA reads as TGTGCCACCCGAGTGTCGGAGTACAATGAGCAGTTCTTC. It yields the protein CATRVSEYNEQFF. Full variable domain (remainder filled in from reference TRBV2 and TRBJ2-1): EPEVTQTPSHQVTQMGQEVILRCVPISNHLYFYWYRQILGQKVEFLVSFYNNEISEKSEIFDDQFSVERPDGSNFTLKIRSTKLEDSAMYFCATRVSEYNEQFFGPGTRLTVL.

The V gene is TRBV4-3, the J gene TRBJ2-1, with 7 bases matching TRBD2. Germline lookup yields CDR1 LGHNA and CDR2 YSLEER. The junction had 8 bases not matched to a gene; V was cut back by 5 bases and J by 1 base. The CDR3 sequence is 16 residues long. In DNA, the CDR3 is TGCGCCAGCAGCAACCGGGGCGGGGGATCCTACAATGAGCAGTTCTTC. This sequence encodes CASSNRGGGSYNEQFF.

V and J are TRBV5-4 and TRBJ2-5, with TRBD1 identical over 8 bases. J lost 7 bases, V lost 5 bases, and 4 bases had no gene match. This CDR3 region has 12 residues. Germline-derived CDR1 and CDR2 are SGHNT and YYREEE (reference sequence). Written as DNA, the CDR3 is TGTGCCAGCAGACCAACAGGGGGGACCCAGTACTTC. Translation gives CASRPTGGTQYF.

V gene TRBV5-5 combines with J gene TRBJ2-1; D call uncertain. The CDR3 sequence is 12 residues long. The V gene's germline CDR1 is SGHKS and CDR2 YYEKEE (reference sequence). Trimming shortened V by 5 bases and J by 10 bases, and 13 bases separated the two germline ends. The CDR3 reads CASSTPAKEQFF. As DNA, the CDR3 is TGTGCCAGCAGTACCCCAGCGAAAGAGCAGTTCTTC.

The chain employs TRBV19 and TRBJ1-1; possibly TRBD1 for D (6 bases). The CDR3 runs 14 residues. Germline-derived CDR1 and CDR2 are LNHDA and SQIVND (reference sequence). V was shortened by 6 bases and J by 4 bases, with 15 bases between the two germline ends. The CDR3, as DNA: TGTGCCAGTAGCCAAGGGACATACGGCACTGAAGCTTTCTTT. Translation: CASSQGTYGTEAFF.

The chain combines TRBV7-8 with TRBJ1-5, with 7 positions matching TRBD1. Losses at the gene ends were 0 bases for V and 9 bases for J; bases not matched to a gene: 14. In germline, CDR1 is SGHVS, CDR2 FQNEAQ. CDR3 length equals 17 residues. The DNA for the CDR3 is TGTGCCAGCAGCTTAGCGTCGGGAGGGGGCTCGTATCGGCCCCAGCATTTT. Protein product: CASSLASGGGSYRPQHF. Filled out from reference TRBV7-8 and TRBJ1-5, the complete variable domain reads GAGVSQSPRYKVAKRGQDVALRCDPISGHVSLFWYQQALGQGPEFLTYFQNEAQLDKSGLPSDRFFAERPEGSVSTLKIQRTQQEDSAVYLCASSLASGGGSYRPQHFGDGTRLSIL.

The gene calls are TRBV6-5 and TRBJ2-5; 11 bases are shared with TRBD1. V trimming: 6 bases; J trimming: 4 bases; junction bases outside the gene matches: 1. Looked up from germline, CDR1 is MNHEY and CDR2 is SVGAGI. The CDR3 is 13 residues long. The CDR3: CASRGTGGETQYF. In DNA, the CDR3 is TGTGCCAGCAGAGGGACAGGGGGAGAGACCCAGTACTTC.

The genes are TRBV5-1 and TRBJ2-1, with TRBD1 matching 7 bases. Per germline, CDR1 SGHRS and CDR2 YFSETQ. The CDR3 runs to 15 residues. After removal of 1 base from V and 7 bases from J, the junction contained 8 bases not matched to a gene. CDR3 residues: CASSLNLRQGNEQFF. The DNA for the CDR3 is TGCGCCAGCAGCTTGAACCTACGACAGGGAAATGAGCAGTTCTTC.

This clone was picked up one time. The CDR3 bases are TGTGCCAGCAGCCTGGGGGACAGGCGACCAGGGACGCAGTATTTT. It is translated as CASSLGDRRPGTQYF. The chain couples TRBV7-2 to TRBJ2-3, with TRBD1 matching over 8 bases. Per the germline V gene, CDR1 is SGHTA and CDR2 is FQGNSA. V lost 5 bases, J lost 9 bases, and 13 bases stayed unmatched. The CDR3 totals 15 residues.

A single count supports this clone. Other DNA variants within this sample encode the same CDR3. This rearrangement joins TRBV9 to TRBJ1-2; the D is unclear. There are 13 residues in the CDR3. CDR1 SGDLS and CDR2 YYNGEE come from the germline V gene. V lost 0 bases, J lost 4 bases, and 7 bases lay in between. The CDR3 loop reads CASSVGGGYGYTF. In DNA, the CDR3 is TGTGCCAGCAGCGTAGGAGGAGGCTATGGCTACACCTTC.

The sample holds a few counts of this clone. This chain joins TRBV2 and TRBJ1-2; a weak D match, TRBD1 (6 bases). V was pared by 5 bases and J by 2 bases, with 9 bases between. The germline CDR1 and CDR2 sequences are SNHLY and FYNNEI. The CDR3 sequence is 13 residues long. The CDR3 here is CASSRDRNYGYTF. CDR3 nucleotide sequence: TGTGCCAGCAGTAGAGACAGGAACTATGGCTACACCTTC.

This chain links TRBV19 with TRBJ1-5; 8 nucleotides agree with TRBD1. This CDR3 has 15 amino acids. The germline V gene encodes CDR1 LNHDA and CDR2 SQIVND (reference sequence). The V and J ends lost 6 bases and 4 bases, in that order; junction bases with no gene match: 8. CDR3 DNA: TGTGCCAGTAGCAGGACAGGGTTACGGAATCAGCCCCAGCATTTT. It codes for CASSRTGLRNQPQHF.

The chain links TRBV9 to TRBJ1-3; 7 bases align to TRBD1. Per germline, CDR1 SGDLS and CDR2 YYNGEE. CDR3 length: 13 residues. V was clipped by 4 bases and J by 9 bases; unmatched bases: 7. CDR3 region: CASSTTGAPTIYF. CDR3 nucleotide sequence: TGTGCCAGCAGCACAACAGGGGCTCCCACCATATATTTT.

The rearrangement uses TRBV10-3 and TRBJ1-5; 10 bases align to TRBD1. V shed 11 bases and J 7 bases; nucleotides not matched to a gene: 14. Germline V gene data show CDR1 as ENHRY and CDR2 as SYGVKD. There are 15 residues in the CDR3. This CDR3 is CASSAGTGARQPQHF. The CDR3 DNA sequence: TGTGCCTCATCAGCCGGGACAGGGGCCCGGCAGCCCCAGCATTTT.

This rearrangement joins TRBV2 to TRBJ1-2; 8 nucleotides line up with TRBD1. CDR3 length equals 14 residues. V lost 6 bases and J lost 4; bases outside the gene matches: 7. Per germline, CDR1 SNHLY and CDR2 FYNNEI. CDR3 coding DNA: TGTGCCAGCAGCGTCGGACAGGGTAGCTATGGCTACACCTTC. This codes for CASSVGQGSYGYTF. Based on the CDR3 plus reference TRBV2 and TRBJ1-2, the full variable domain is EPEVTQTPSHQVTQMGQEVILRCVPISNHLYFYWYRQILGQKVEFLVSFYNNEISEKSEIFDDQFSVERPDGSNFTLKIRSTKLEDSAMYFCASSVGQGSYGYTFGSGTRLTVV.

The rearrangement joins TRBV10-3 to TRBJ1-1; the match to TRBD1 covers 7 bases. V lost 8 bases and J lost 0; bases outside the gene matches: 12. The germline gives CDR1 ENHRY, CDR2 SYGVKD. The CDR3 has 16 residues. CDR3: CAIGPGQQPMNTEAFF. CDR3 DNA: TGTGCCATCGGACCGGGACAGCAGCCCATGAACACTGAAGCTTTCTTT.

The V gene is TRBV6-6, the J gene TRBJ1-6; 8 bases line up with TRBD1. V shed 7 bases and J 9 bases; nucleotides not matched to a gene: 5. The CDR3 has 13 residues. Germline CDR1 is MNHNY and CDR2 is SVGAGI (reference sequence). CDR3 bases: TGTGCCAGCAATGACAGGGGAGGTTCACCCCTCCACTTT. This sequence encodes CASNDRGGSPLHF.

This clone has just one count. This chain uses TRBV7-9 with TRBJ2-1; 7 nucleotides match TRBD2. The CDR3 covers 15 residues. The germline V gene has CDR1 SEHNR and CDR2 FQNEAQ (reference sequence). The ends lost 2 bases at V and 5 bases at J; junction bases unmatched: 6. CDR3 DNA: TGTGCCAGCAGCTTACGGCGGGAGAGGAACAATGAGCAGTTCTTC. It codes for CASSLRRERNNEQFF. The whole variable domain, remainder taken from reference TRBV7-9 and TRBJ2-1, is DTGVSQNPRHKITKRGQNVTFRCDPISEHNRLYWYRQTLGQGPEFLTYFQNEAQLEKSRLLSDRFSAERPKGSFSTLEIQRTEQGDSAMYLCASSLRRERNNEQFFGPGTRLTVL.

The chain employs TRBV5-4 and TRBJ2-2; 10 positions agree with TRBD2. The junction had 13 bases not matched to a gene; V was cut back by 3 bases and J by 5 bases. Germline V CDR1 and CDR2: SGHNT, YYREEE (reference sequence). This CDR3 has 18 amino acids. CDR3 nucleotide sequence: TGTGCCAGCAGCTCGGTAGGGGAGGGACTAGCGAGAACCGGGGAGCTGTTTTTT. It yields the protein CASSSVGEGLARTGELFF.